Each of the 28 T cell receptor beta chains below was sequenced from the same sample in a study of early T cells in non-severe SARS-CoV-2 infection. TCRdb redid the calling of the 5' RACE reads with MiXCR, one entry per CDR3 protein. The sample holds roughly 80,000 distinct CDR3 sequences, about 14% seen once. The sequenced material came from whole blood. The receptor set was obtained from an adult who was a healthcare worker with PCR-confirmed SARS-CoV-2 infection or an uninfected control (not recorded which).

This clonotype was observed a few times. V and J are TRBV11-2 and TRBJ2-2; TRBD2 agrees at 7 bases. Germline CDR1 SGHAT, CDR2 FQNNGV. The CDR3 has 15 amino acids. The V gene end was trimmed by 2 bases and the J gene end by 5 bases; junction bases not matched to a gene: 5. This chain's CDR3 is CASSLFSSGTGELFF. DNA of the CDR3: TGTGCCAGCAGCTTATTCTCTAGCGGAACCGGGGAGCTGTTTTTT.

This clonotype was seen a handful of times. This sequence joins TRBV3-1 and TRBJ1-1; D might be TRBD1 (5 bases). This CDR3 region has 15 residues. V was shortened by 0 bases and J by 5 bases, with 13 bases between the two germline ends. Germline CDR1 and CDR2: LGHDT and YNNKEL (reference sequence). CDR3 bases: TGTGCCAGCAGCCAAGAAGGGGCAGGGATGACTGAAGCTTTCTTT. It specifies CASSQEGAGMTEAFF.

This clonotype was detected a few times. CDR3 DNA sequence: TGCGCCAGCAGTGACGGGACGGCGAACACCGGGGAGCTGTTTTTT. Its translation is CASSDGTANTGELFF. The chain carries TRBV10-1 and TRBJ2-2, with D perhaps being TRBD1 or TRBD2 (5 bases each). From germline, CDR1 is WNHNN and CDR2 SYGVQD (reference sequence). Trimming removed 3 bases at V and 0 bases at J, with 8 bases between. The CDR3 runs 15 residues.

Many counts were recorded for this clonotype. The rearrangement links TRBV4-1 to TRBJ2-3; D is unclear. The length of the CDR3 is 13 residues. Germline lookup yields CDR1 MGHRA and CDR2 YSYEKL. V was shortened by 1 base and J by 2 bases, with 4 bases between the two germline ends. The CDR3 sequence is CASSQGTTDTQYF. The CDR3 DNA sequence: TGCGCCAGCAGCCAAGGGACCACAGATACGCAGTATTTT.

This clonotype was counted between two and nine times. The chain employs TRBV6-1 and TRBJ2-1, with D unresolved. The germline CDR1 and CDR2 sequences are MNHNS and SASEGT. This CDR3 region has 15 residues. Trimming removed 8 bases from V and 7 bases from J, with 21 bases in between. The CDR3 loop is CASHTSGRFRNEQFF. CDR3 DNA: TGTGCCAGCCATACTTCCGGGCGGTTTAGGAATGAGCAGTTCTTC.

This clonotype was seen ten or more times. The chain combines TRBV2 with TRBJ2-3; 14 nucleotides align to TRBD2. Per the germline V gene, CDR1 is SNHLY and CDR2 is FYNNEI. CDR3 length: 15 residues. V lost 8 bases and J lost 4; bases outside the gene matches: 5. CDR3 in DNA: TGTGCCAGCCTGAGGGGACTAGCGGGAGCAGATACGCAGTATTTT. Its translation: CASLRGLAGADTQYF.

The CDR3 loop reads CASSPTTTGHLFHGYTF. The CDR3 DNA reads TGTGCCAGCTCACCAACTACAACCGGACACCTATTCCATGGCTACACCTTC. This chain uses TRBV18 with TRBJ1-2; TRBD1 is a possible D gene (5 bases). From germline, CDR1 is KGHSH and CDR2 LQKENI. The CDR3 runs 17 residues. V dropped 2 bases and J dropped 6 bases, with 22 bases sitting between them.

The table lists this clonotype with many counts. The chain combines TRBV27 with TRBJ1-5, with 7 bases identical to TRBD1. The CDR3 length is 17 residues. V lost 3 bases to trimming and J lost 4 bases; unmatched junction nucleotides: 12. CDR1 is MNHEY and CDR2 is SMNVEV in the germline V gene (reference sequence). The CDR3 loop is CASSFGPRQGRNQPQHF. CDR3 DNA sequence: TGTGCCAGCAGTTTCGGCCCCCGACAGGGTCGAAATCAGCCCCAGCATTTT.

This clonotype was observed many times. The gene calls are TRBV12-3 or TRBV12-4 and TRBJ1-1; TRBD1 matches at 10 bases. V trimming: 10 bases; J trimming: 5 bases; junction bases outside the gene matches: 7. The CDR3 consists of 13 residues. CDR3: CAIWDRGETEAFF. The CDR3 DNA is TGTGCCATTTGGGACAGGGGCGAGACTGAAGCTTTCTTT.

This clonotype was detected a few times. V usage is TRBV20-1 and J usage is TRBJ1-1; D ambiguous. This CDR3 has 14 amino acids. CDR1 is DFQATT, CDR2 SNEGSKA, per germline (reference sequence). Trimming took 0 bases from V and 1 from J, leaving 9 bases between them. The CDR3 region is CSARDKRSNTEAFF. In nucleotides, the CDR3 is TGCAGTGCTAGAGATAAACGCTCGAACACTGAAGCTTTCTTT.

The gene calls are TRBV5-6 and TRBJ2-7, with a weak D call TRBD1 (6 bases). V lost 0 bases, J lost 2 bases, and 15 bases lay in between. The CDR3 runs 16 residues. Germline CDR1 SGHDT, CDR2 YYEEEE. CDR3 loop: CASSLDRETTTYEQYF. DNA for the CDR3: TGTGCCAGCAGCTTGGACAGGGAAACGACTACCTACGAGCAGTACTTC.

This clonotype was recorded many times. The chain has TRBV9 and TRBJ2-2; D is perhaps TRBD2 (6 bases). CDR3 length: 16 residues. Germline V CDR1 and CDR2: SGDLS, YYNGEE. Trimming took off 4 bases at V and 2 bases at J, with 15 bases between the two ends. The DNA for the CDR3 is TGTGCCAGCAGCCCTATGGGGCGGGGTAACACCGGGGAGCTGTTTTTT. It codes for CASSPMGRGNTGELFF. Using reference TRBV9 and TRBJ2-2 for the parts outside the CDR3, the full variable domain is DSGVTQTPKHLITATGQRVTLRCSPRSGDLSVYWYQQSLDQGLQFLIQYYNGEERAKGNILERFSAQQFPDLHSELNLSSLELGDSALYFCASSPMGRGNTGELFFGEGSRLTVL.

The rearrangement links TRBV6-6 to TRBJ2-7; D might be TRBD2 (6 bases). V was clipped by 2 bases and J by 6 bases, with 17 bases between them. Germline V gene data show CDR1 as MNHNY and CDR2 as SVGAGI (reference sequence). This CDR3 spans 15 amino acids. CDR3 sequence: CASSYGPRGSAEQYF. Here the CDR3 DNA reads TGTGCCAGCAGTTACGGGCCCCGGGGGTCCGCCGAGCAGTACTTC.

The CDR3 is CSARDGTGQYEAFF. The CDR3 DNA reads TGCAGTGCTAGAGACGGGACAGGGCAATATGAAGCTTTCTTT. The chain joins TRBV20-1 to TRBJ1-1; TRBD1 matches at 9 bases. V gave up 0 bases and J gave up 7 bases; unmatched junction bases: 6. CDR3 length: 14 residues. Germline CDR1 and CDR2: DFQATT and SNEGSKA (reference sequence).

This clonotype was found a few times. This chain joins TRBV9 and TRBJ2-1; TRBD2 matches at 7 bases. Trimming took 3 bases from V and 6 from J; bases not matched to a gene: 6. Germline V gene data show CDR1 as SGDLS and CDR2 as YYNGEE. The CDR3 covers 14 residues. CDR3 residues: CASSAGLRSNEQFF. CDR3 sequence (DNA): TGTGCCAGCAGCGCGGGACTAAGGTCCAATGAGCAGTTCTTC.

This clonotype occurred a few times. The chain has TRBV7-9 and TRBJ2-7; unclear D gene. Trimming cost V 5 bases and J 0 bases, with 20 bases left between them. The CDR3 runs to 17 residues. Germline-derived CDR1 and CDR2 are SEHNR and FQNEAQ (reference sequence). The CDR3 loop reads CASSNTKRAPTSYEQYF. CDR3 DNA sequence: TGTGCCAGCAGCAACACCAAAAGGGCCCCTACCTCCTACGAGCAGTACTTC. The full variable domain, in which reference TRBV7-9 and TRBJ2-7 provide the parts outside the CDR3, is DTGVSQNPRHKITKRGQNVTFRCDPISEHNRLYWYRQTLGQGPEFLTYFQNEAQLEKSRLLSDRFSAERPKGSFSTLEIQRTEQGDSAMYLCASSNTKRAPTSYEQYFGPGTRLTVT.

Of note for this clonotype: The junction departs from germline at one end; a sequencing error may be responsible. The CDR3 here is CASSAHQETQYF. For the CDR3, the DNA is TGTGCTAGCAGCGCACACCAAGAGACCCAGTACTTC. The chain employs TRBV7-7 and TRBJ2-5; D unclear. Germline CDR1 is SSHAT and CDR2 is FNYEAQ (reference sequence). This CDR3 has 12 residues.

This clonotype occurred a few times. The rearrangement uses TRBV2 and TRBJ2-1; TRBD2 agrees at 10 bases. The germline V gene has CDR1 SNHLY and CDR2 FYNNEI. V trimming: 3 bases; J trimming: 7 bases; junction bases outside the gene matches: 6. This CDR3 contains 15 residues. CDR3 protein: CASSEGVTSGNEQFF. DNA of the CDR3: TGTGCCAGCAGTGAGGGGGTGACTAGCGGGAATGAGCAGTTCTTC.

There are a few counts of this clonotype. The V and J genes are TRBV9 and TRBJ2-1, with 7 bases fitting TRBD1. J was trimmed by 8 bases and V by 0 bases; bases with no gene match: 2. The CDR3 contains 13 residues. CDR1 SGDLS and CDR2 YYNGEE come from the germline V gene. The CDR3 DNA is TGTGCCAGCAGCGTAGGGCAGGGGGATGAGCAGTTCTTC. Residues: CASSVGQGDEQFF.

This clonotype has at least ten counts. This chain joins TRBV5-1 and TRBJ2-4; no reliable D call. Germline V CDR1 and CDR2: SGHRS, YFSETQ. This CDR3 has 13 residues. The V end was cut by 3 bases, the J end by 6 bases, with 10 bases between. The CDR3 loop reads CASSSHWGNIQYF. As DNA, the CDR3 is TGCGCCAGCAGCTCACACTGGGGAAACATTCAGTACTTC. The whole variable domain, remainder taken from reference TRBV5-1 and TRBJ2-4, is KAGVTQTPRYLIKTRGQQVTLSCSPISGHRSVSWYQQTPGQGLQFLFEYFSETQRNKGNFPGRFSGRQFSNSRSEMNVSTLELGDSALYLCASSSHWGNIQYFGAGTRLSVL.

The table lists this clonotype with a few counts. In DNA, the CDR3 is TGTGCCAGCAGCAAAACAAGAGTCGATGGCTACACCTTC. Translating it yields CASSKTRVDGYTF. The chain couples TRBV11-2 to TRBJ1-2, with D hard to call. This CDR3 is 13 amino acids long. Germline CDR1 reads SGHAT; CDR2 reads FQNNGV. V was clipped by 5 bases and J by 6 bases, with 13 bases between them.

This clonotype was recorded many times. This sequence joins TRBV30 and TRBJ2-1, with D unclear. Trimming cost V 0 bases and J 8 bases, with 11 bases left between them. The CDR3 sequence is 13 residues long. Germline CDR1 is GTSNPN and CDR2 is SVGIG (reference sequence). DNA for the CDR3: TGTGCCTGGAGTGTCGGTCAGGATCATGAGCAGTTCTTC. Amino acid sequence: CAWSVGQDHEQFF.

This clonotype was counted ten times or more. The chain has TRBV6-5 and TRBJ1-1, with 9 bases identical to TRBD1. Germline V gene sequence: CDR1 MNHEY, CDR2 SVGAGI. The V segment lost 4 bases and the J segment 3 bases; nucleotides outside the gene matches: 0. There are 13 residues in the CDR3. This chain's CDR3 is CASSWDRDTEAFF. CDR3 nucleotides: TGTGCCAGCAGTTGGGACAGGGACACTGAAGCTTTCTTT.

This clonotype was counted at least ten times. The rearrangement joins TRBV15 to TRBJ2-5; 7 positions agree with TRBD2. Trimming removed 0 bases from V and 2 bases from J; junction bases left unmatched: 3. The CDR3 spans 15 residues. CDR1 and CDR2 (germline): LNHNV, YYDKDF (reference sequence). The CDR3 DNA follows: TGTGCCACCAGCAGAGATTTGGGACTACAAGAGACCCAGTACTTC. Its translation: CATSRDLGLQETQYF.

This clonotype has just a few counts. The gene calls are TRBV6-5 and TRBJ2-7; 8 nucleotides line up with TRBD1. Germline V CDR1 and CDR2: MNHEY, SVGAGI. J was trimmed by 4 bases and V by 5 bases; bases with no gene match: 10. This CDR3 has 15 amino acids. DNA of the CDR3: TGTGCCAGCAGTCCCGCCCCAGGGGGCACGTACGAGCAGTACTTC. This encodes CASSPAPGGTYEQYF.

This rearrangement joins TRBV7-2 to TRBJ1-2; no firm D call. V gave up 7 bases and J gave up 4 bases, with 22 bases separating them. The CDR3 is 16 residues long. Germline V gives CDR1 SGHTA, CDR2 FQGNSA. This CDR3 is CASTRLQQGPVYGYTF. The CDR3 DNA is TGTGCCAGCACCAGGTTACAGCAAGGGCCTGTCTATGGCTACACCTTC.

The CDR3 region has the DNA TGTGCCAGCAGCTCTACGGGACCCCGAAGCGGCTACACCTTC. This translates into CASSSTGPRSGYTF. The chain uses TRBV7-6 and TRBJ1-2, with TRBD1 as a possible D gene (5 bases). The CDR3 is 14 amino acids. V was trimmed by 4 bases and J by 8 bases, leaving 17 bases between them. The V gene's germline CDR1 is SGHVS and CDR2 FNYEAQ.

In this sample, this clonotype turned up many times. Written as DNA, the CDR3 is TGTGCCAGCAGCGTAGGGGCTAGCGGGAGCGATGAGCAGTTCTTC. Translation gives CASSVGASGSDEQFF. This chain uses TRBV9 with TRBJ2-1, with 10 bases lining up with TRBD2. CDR3 size: 15 residues. The germline V gene has CDR1 SGDLS and CDR2 YYNGEE. Trimming at V came to 0 bases and at J to 8 bases, leaving 5 bases not matched to a gene.